The T cell receptor (beta chain) under discussion was sequenced for a study of early T cells in non-severe SARS-CoV-2 infection. Study-level background: Bulk RNA taken from unsorted whole blood was sequenced, leaving chains unpaired.

Study-wide results and limits: Matching results from VDJdb favored anti-spike CD8 responses, leaving private and CD4 specificities undetected.

Each single cDNA molecule received a unique molecular identifier. MiXCR, run by TCRdb on the 5' RACE reads, gives a single entry per CDR3 protein. The repertoire consists of 69,000 or so distinct CDR3 sequences, with around a tenth occurring once and the leading ten covering roughly 6%. This CDR3 is 13 amino acids long. The ends were cut back, 1 base at V and 5 bases at J, with 5 bases in the middle. The germline gives CDR1 LGHDT, CDR2 YNNKEL (reference sequence). As regards this clonotype: Its cognate antigen is unknown.

Material: whole blood. The chain carries TRBV3-1 and TRBJ2-2; D uncertain. The clonotype originates from an adult who was a healthcare worker with PCR-confirmed SARS-CoV-2 infection or an uninfected control (not recorded which). Written as DNA, the CDR3 is TGTGCCAGCAGCCAAGGGCTAACCGGGGAGCTGTTTTTT. It codes for CASSQGLTGELFF.